The 18 T cell receptor beta chains in this list originate from one sample, sequenced in a study of CD8 T cells in ankylosing spondylitis. Study results and limitations: Ankylosing spondylitis blood seemed to carry a telltale TCR beta motif made of fewer than ten highly homologous variants.

Antigens of these TCRs are unknown. Via MiXCR, TCRdb re-called the 5' RACE reads, giving one row per CDR3 protein. The sample lists more than 400,000 distinct CDR3 sequences; about 5.7% were seen once. Material: blood, either unsorted or a sorted T cell fraction (not recorded which). The receptor set was obtained from a male donor with ankylosing spondylitis.

This clonotype has at least ten counts. The chain recombines TRBV29-1 with TRBJ2-7, with 11 bases matching TRBD1. Germline trimming cut 3 bases from V and 2 bases from J; bases unmatched to any gene: 6. The length of the CDR3 is 15 residues. Germline V gives CDR1 SQVTM, CDR2 ANQGSEA. This CDR3 reads CSVDGGTGGPYEQYF. CDR3 sequence (DNA): TGCAGCGTTGACGGCGGGACAGGGGGGCCCTACGAGCAGTACTTC.

This clonotype was counted many times. The CDR3 is CASSLGWGQGGYNSPLHF. As DNA, the CDR3 is TGTGCCAGCAGCTTAGGTTGGGGACAGGGTGGTTATAATTCACCCCTCCACTTT. This chain links TRBV11-2 with TRBJ1-6; 9 nucleotides line up with TRBD1. CDR3 length: 18 residues. Germline trimming cut 1 base from V and 4 bases from J; bases unmatched to any gene: 8. The germline CDR1 and CDR2 sequences are SGHAT and FQNNGV.

This clonotype has a count of ten or more. The V gene is TRBV10-3, the J gene TRBJ1-2; 8 bases are shared with TRBD1. There are 12 residues in the CDR3. The junction had 5 bases not matched to a gene; V was cut back by 10 bases and J by 4 bases. In germline, CDR1 is ENHRY, CDR2 SYGVKD. In nucleotides, the CDR3 is TGTGCCAACGGACAGGGAGGCTATGGCTACACCTTC. Translating it yields CANGQGGYGYTF.

There are many counts of this clonotype. The CDR3 bases are TGCGCCAGCAGCACCAGGGGATATTCCTATGGCTACACCTTC. Protein product: CASSTRGYSYGYTF. The rearrangement links TRBV5-1 to TRBJ1-2; tentative D call: TRBD1 (6 bases). The CDR3 is 14 residues long. Germline lookup yields CDR1 SGHRS and CDR2 YFSETQ. V was clipped by 4 bases and J by 4 bases, with 14 bases between them.

This clonotype was recorded many times. CDR3 coding DNA: TGCAGCGTCGCACAGGGGGCAGGGGCAGATACGCAGTATTTT. Translating gives CSVAQGAGADTQYF. The chain is built from TRBV29-1 and TRBJ2-3; TRBD1 agrees at 9 bases. In germline, CDR1 is SQVTM, CDR2 ANQGSEA. The V and J ends lost 6 bases and 4 bases, in that order; junction bases with no gene match: 8. This CDR3 is 14 amino acids long.

This clonotype was seen repeatedly, ten times or more. The DNA of the CDR3 is TGCAGCGTGTGGGACTCCCCGTTGAATGAGCAGTTCTTC. This sequence encodes CSVWDSPLNEQFF. The V gene is TRBV29-1, the J gene TRBJ2-1; the D gene is possibly TRBD2 (6 bases). Germline V CDR1 and CDR2: SQVTM, ANQGSEA. There are 13 residues in the CDR3. The V end lost 6 bases, the J end lost 7 bases, and 16 bases lay between the germline ends.

This clonotype was counted ten times or more. This chain joins TRBV5-5 and TRBJ1-4, with D perhaps matching TRBD1 (6 bases). Germline CDR1 and CDR2: SGHKS and YYEKEE (reference sequence). Between the trimmed V and J ends, which lost 5 bases and 3 bases, there was a span of 14 bases. CDR3 length equals 15 residues. In DNA form, the CDR3 reads TGTGCCAGCAGTCGGGGGCGCCCGGCTAATGAAAAACTGTTTTTT. This translates into CASSRGRPANEKLFF.

In the case of this clonotype: Since the CDR3 does not end with the conserved phenylalanine or tryptophan, this likely comes from a read error. The rearrangement joins TRBV12-3 or TRBV12-4 to TRBJ2-1; D remains unclear. CDR3 length: 14 residues. Trimming shortened V by 8 bases and J by 0 bases, and 11 bases separated the two germline ends. The CDR3 DNA reads TGTGCCAGCTCCCCATTAAGCTCCTACAATGAGCAGTTCTCC. Protein product: CASSPLSSYNEQFS.

The sample holds many counts of this clonotype. This chain uses TRBV20-1 with TRBJ1-5; 10 bases line up with TRBD1. CDR1 is DFQATT, CDR2 SNEGSKA, per germline (reference sequence). V was clipped by 0 bases and J by 4 bases; unmatched bases: 6. The CDR3 spans 16 residues. CDR3 sequence reads: CSARDTSGQGNQPQHF. CDR3 nucleotides: TGCAGTGCTAGAGATACGTCGGGACAGGGGAATCAGCCCCAGCATTTT.

The table lists this clonotype with many counts. The rearrangement uses TRBV12-3 or TRBV12-4 and TRBJ2-1; TRBD2 matches at 9 bases. CDR3 length: 14 amino acids. Losses at the gene ends were 6 bases for V and 7 bases for J; bases not matched to a gene: 7. The CDR3 DNA reads TGTGCCAGCAGCGAAGCGGGAGGTATGAATGAGCAGTTCTTC. Protein: CASSEAGGMNEQFF.

This clonotype was recorded many times. The chain couples TRBV7-2 to TRBJ2-1, with 11 bases matching TRBD2. V lost 3 bases and J lost 7; bases outside the gene matches: 11. Germline V CDR1 and CDR2: SGHTA, FQGNSA. This CDR3 contains 17 residues. The CDR3 DNA reads TGTGCCAGCAGCTTCCCCCCCGGGACTAGCGGAGGTAATGAGCAGTTCTTC. Its translation is CASSFPPGTSGGNEQFF.

This clonotype was seen more than once but under ten times. This chain links TRBV7-9 with TRBJ2-5; 7 bases align to TRBD1. The germline V gene has CDR1 SEHNR and CDR2 FQNEAQ (reference sequence). This CDR3 spans 16 amino acids. The ends lost 6 bases at V and 5 bases at J; junction bases unmatched: 15. For the CDR3, the DNA is TGTGCCAGCAGTCTTCGGACAGGCTGGGATGGGGAGACCCAGTACTTC. It yields the protein CASSLRTGWDGETQYF.

This clonotype showed up many times. The rearrangement uses TRBV6-5 and TRBJ2-2; 7 bases are shared with TRBD2. J was trimmed by 6 bases and V by 1 base; bases with no gene match: 5. CDR1 and CDR2 from the germline V gene are MNHEY and SVGAGI. There are 15 residues in the CDR3. CDR3 nucleotide sequence: TGTGCCAGCAGTTACTGGCTAGCGGAGGCCGGGGAGCTGTTTTTT. Protein sequence: CASSYWLAEAGELFF.

This clonotype was recorded at least ten times. The chain uses TRBV15 and TRBJ1-5, with D perhaps TRBD1 (6 bases). The CDR3 sequence is 16 residues long. The ends were cut back, 0 bases at V and 0 bases at J, with 9 bases in the middle. Germline assignment: CDR1 LNHNV and CDR2 YYDKDF (reference sequence). The chain's CDR3 is CATSRDRGASNQPQHF. The CDR3 DNA sequence: TGTGCCACCAGCAGAGATAGGGGGGCTAGCAATCAGCCCCAGCATTTT.

This clonotype was seen many times. This chain links TRBV4-2 with TRBJ2-4; D is undetermined. Germline V gene lookup returns CDR1 LGHNA and CDR2 YNFKEQ. Trimming removed 5 bases from V and 7 bases from J, with 9 bases in between. This CDR3 is built from 12 residues. The CDR3 sequence: CASSSRSNIQYF. In nucleotides, the CDR3 is TGTGCCAGCAGCTCAAGGAGTAACATTCAGTACTTC.

V usage is TRBV5-1 and J usage is TRBJ2-7; D call uncertain. Trimming removed 7 bases at V and 2 bases at J, with 13 bases between. Germline values: CDR1 SGHRS, CDR2 YFSETQ. CDR3 length: 13 residues. CDR3 sequence reads: CASGRGPAYEQYF. CDR3 sequence (DNA): TGCGCCAGCGGTCGTGGGCCCGCCTACGAGCAGTACTTC.

This clonotype was seen repeatedly, ten times or more. The J gene is TRBJ1-2, the V gene TRBV4-2; 9 bases fit TRBD1. With V trimmed by 4 bases and J by 5 bases, 8 bases remained unmatched. The CDR3 spans 15 residues. Germline V gives CDR1 LGHNA, CDR2 YNFKEQ. The CDR3 DNA sequence: TGTGCCAGCAGCCGACGGACAGGGGAGTTATATGGCTACACCTTC. This encodes CASSRRTGELYGYTF.

The sample holds many counts of this clonotype. The J gene is TRBJ2-7, the V gene TRBV5-6; TRBD2 matches 8 bases. Germline CDR1 and CDR2: SGHDT and YYEEEE. Losses at the gene ends were 2 bases for V and 0 bases for J; bases not matched to a gene: 10. This CDR3 has 17 amino acids. CDR3 DNA sequence: TGTGCCAGCAGCTTTGATATAGCGGGGCGAAACTCCTACGAGCAGTACTTC. Translating it yields CASSFDIAGRNSYEQYF.